This T cell receptor (beta chain) was sequenced in a study of T-cell memory formation after mild COVID-19. Study results and caveats: Clones that shrank (day 15 to 85) were balanced CD4/CD8, whereas later expanders leaned CD4+. Researchers report contracting CD4+ clones mostly in CM and EM, with CD8+ clones in EMRA.

With regard to this clonotype: As yet, its antigen is unknown.

TCRdb used MiXCR to reprocess the 5' RACE reads, holding one entry per CDR3 protein. Among fewer than 300,000 distinct CDR3 sequences listed, over 15% were seen once. The specimen was PBMCs or a T cell subset sorted from them (not recorded which). The receptor's source is a young man who had mild COVID-19 (a few samples of this study predate the infection). Cell type and time point are not known.

The CDR3 loop reads CASSLAAGGSTTDTQYF. In nucleotides, the CDR3 is TGTGCCAGCAGCTTAGCGGCGGGTGGTTCTACCACAGATACGCAGTATTTT. The genes are TRBV13 and TRBJ2-3, with D maybe TRBD2 (5 bases). The germline V gene has CDR1 PRHDT and CDR2 FYEKMQ (reference sequence). With 1 base removed from V and 2 bases from J, the gap between germline ends came to 16 bases. The CDR3 is made up of 17 amino acids. Variable domain in full (rest from reference TRBV13 and TRBJ2-3): AAGVIQSPRHLIKEKRETATLKCYPIPRHDTVYWYQQGPGQDPQFLISFYEKMQSDKGSIPDRFSAQQFSDYHSELNMSSLELGDSALYFCASSLAAGGSTTDTQYFGPGTRLTVL.